The table lists the clone carrying this T cell receptor (beta chain) with many counts. Its antigen remains unidentified. This sample is part of a study of Graves' ophthalmopathy and Graves' hyperthyroidism. The V gene's germline CDR1 is SGHRS and CDR2 YFSETQ. The length of the CDR3 is 12 residues. Trimming stripped 1 base from V and 4 bases from J, with 5 bases between. Study conclusions and caveats: Ophthalmopathy was separated from stable hyperthyroidism by a 13-signature model with roughly 91% sensitivity and around 81% specificity.

CDR3 regions of TCR beta were amplified from RNA transcripts. Second-round multiplex PCR came after a first-round RT-PCR that employed HTBI primers. TCRdb reanalysed the multiplex PCR reads using MiXCR and keeps one entry per CDR3 protein. This table holds about 700,000 distinct CDR3 sequences, 35% to 50% found once. The diagnostic workup employed clinical symptoms, serum thyroxine, TRAb, thyroid ultrasound and orbital computed tomography. This receptor was identified in an adult man with Graves' ophthalmopathy. Source material: peripheral blood. The chain uses TRBV5-1 and TRBJ1-2; D ambiguous. This CDR3 reads CASSLSSYGYTF. The CDR3 DNA reads TGCGCCAGCAGCTTGAGCAGCTATGGCTACACCTTC. Based on the CDR3 plus reference TRBV5-1 and TRBJ1-2, the full variable domain is KAGVTQTPRYLIKTRGQQVTLSCSPISGHRSVSWYQQTPGQGLQFLFEYFSETQRNKGNFPGRFSGRQFSNSRSEMNVSTLELGDSALYLCASSLSSYGYTFGSGTRLTVV.